The 15 T cell receptor beta chains below were found in one sample sequenced in a study of blood T cell repertoires in COVID-19. Data came from immunoSEQ multiplex PCR; TCRdb stores just in-frame clones and leaves some out. The repertoire holds some 150,000 clones, 81% seen once, with almost 8.5% in the top ten. Sample: peripheral blood. These receptors originate from a woman aged 55-70 years with active or convalescent COVID-19.

The chain links TRBV29-1 to TRBJ1-1; D gene ambiguous. The germline V gene has CDR1 SQVTM and CDR2 ANQGSEA. This CDR3 is built from 15 residues. Trimming left V 0 bases short and J 0 bases short, with 11 bases between. The CDR3 DNA reads as TGCAGCGTTGAAGATCGTTGGCCATTGAACACTGAAGCTTTCTTT. It is translated as CSVEDRWPLNTEAFF.

The chain carries TRBV6-1 and TRBJ1-1; D might be TRBD1 (6 bases). V shed 6 bases and J shed 1 base, with 9 bases lying between them. The germline CDR1 and CDR2 sequences are MNHNS and SASEGT. There are 13 residues in the CDR3. As DNA, the CDR3 is TGTGCCAGCAGACAGGGCTCGAACACTGAAGCTTTCTTT. Translation: CASRQGSNTEAFF.

The rearrangement links TRBV19 to TRBJ1-6; D is unresolved. Trimming shortened V by 3 bases and J by 7 bases, and 4 bases separated the two germline ends. Germline V gene sequence: CDR1 LNHDA, CDR2 SQIVND (reference sequence). The CDR3 runs 12 residues. The CDR3 nucleotides are TGTGCCAGTAGTATCGTGAATTCACCCCTCCACTTT. Protein: CASSIVNSPLHF. Full variable domain (missing parts from reference TRBV19 and TRBJ1-6): DGGITQSPKYLFRKEGQNVTLSCEQNLNHDAMYWYRQDPGQGLRLIYYSQIVNDFQKGDIAEGYSVSREKKESFPLTVTSAQKNPTAFYLCASSIVNSPLHFGNGTRLTVT.

The chain recombines TRBV10-1 with TRBJ2-2, with D possibly being TRBD2 (6 bases). With 4 bases removed from V and 4 bases from J, the gap between germline ends came to 7 bases. Germline CDR1 and CDR2: WNHNN and SYGVQD (reference sequence). The CDR3 has 13 residues. CDR3 sequence reads: CASSGRATGELFF. The CDR3 region has the DNA TGCGCCAGCAGTGGGAGGGCCACCGGGGAGCTGTTTTTT.

The gene calls are TRBV19 and TRBJ2-6; D remains unclear. Germline V CDR1 and CDR2: LNHDA, SQIVND (reference sequence). This CDR3 spans 16 amino acids. The V gene lost 3 bases and the J gene lost 2 bases, with 11 bases spanning the gap. The chain's CDR3 is CASSIGRETGANVLTF. The CDR3 nucleotides read TGTGCCAGTAGTATTGGTAGAGAAACTGGGGCCAACGTCCTGACTTTC.

This clone was seen a single time. The V and J genes are TRBV27 and TRBJ1-5; D not certain. CDR1 MNHEY and CDR2 SMNVEV come from the germline V gene (reference sequence). V shed 4 bases and J shed 4 bases, with 11 bases lying between them. CDR3 length: 14 amino acids. This CDR3 reads CASSSAMRNQPQHF. The CDR3 coding sequence is TGTGCCAGCAGTTCAGCTATGAGGAATCAGCCCCAGCATTTT.

The chain combines TRBV30 with TRBJ2-7, with D hard to call. The CDR3 is 12 residues long. The V gene lost 3 bases and the J gene lost 4 bases, with 10 bases spanning the gap. Germline loops: CDR1 GTSNPN, CDR2 SVGIG (reference sequence). Here the CDR3 DNA reads TGTGCCTGGAGCCGCGGAAAGTACGAGCAGTACTTC. Translating gives CAWSRGKYEQYF.

DNA for the CDR3: TGTGCCAGCAGTTACCCAAACGGACAGTCCTATAGCAATCAGCCCCAGCATTTT. It encodes CASSYPNGQSYSNQPQHF. This chain joins TRBV6-2 or TRBV6-3 and TRBJ1-5, with D perhaps TRBD1 (6 bases). Germline V lookup: CDR1 MNHEY, CDR2 SVGEGT. V gave up 2 bases and J gave up 0 bases, with 17 bases separating them. CDR3 length equals 18 residues.

The rearrangement links TRBV10-3 to TRBJ2-3; D might be TRBD2 (7 bases). The CDR3 sequence is 14 residues long. V lost 6 bases and J lost 2, with 12 bases in between. In germline, CDR1 is ENHRY, CDR2 SYGVKD. This CDR3 is CAIRGGLVTDTQYF. For the CDR3, the DNA is TGTGCCATCAGGGGGGGGCTCGTCACAGATACGCAGTATTTT.

V is TRBV28 and J is TRBJ1-1; 7 bases align to TRBD1. The junction had 2 bases not matched to a gene; V was cut back by 1 base and J by 0 bases. The CDR3 runs 15 residues. Germline V gives CDR1 MDHEN, CDR2 SYDVKM. The chain's CDR3 is CASSLSGTVNTEAFF. CDR3 coding DNA: TGTGCCAGCAGTTTATCCGGGACAGTGAACACTGAAGCTTTCTTT.

The CDR3 reads CASSSGTVNEKLFF. The CDR3 nucleotides are TGTGCCAGCAGCTCTGGGACAGTTAATGAAAAACTGTTTTTT. This chain joins TRBV5-4 and TRBJ1-4; TRBD1 matches 7 bases. Germline V gives CDR1 SGHNT, CDR2 YYREEE (reference sequence). The J segment lost 4 bases and the V segment lost 3 bases, leaving 3 bases of the junction unmatched. The CDR3 has 14 amino acids.

In DNA form, the CDR3 reads TGCGCCAGCAGCGGGGGGACTAGCGTCTCAGATACGCAGTATTTT. Translation gives CASSGGTSVSDTQYF. The chain is built from TRBV5-1 and TRBJ2-3; 10 nucleotides match TRBD2. V lost 4 bases to trimming and J lost 4 bases; unmatched junction nucleotides: 6. CDR3 length: 15 amino acids. Germline lookup yields CDR1 SGHRS and CDR2 YFSETQ.

In this sample, this clone turned up a few times. This sequence joins TRBV7-3 and TRBJ2-1; D is uncertain. This CDR3 comprises 15 residues. Germline V gene lookup returns CDR1 SGHTA and CDR2 FQGTGA. V was trimmed by 5 bases and J by 4 bases, leaving 15 bases between them. The CDR3: CASSTNDSPYNEQFF. The DNA of the CDR3 is TGTGCCAGCAGCACCAATGACTCACCTTACAATGAGCAGTTCTTC.

The table lists this clone with a few counts. The J gene is TRBJ2-2, the V gene TRBV27, with D unresolved. Germline-derived CDR1 and CDR2 are MNHEY and SMNVEV (reference sequence). The CDR3 runs to 16 residues. Trimming removed 6 bases at V and 0 bases at J, with 14 bases between. The CDR3 coding sequence is TGTGCCAGCAGCCCGCGGTTAGATTCGAACACCGGGGAGCTGTTTTTT. This sequence encodes CASSPRLDSNTGELFF.

The chain links TRBV11-1 to TRBJ2-5; D possibly corresponds to TRBD1 (5 bases). CDR3 size: 15 residues. The V and J ends lost 5 bases and 1 base respectively, with 14 bases between them. Germline V gives CDR1 SGHAT, CDR2 FQDESV (reference sequence). The CDR3 DNA follows: TGTGCCAGCAGCCCTCGCCGGACATTCCAAGAGACCCAGTACTTC. Encoded protein: CASSPRRTFQETQYF.